The 20 T cell receptor beta chains listed next were all sequenced from one sample in a study of T cell responses to AZD1222 COVID-19 vaccine. Data came from immunoSEQ multiplex PCR; TCRdb stores just in-frame clones and leaves some out. The sample shows under 150,000 clones, about 90% of them seen only once. The specimen was peripheral blood, collected 28 days after the second AZD1222 dose. These receptors originate from an adult who received the AZD1222 COVID-19 vaccine.

The V and J genes are TRBV29-1 and TRBJ1-1; weak D call: TRBD1 (5 bases). The CDR3 has 14 residues. CDR1 is SQVTM and CDR2 is ANQGSEA in the germline V gene. V dropped 1 base and J dropped 2 bases, with 11 bases sitting between them. The CDR3 spells CSVEVQGTNTEAFF. CDR3 DNA sequence: TGCAGCGTTGAAGTCCAGGGTACTAACACTGAAGCTTTCTTT.

The chain is built from TRBV5-8 and TRBJ1-4, with a tentative D call TRBD1 (5 bases). Germline lookup yields CDR1 SGHTS and CDR2 YDEGEE. This CDR3 comprises 15 residues. V dropped 2 bases and J dropped 0 bases, with 8 bases sitting between them. The CDR3 nucleotides read TGTGCCAGCAGCTTAGGGGCCTCAACTAATGAAAAACTGTTTTTT. Amino acids: CASSLGASTNEKLFF.

The chain uses TRBV4-1 and TRBJ1-5; TRBD1 is a possible D gene (5 bases). V lost 0 bases, J lost 3 bases, and 12 bases lay in between. The length of the CDR3 is 16 residues. Germline-derived CDR1 and CDR2 are MGHRA and YSYEKL. Here the CDR3 reads CASSQERGANNQPQHF. The CDR3 nucleotides are TGCGCCAGCAGCCAAGAAAGAGGGGCCAACAATCAGCCCCAGCATTTT.

The rearrangement joins TRBV12-3 or TRBV12-4 to TRBJ1-1; D is possibly TRBD1 (5 bases). This CDR3 has 13 residues. V dropped 1 base and J dropped 7 bases, with 10 bases sitting between them. CDR3 residues: CASSLGAGLEAFF. Here the CDR3 DNA reads TGTGCCAGCAGTTTAGGGGCGGGACTTGAAGCTTTCTTT.

CDR3 loop: CASSLDRWNTEAFF. The CDR3 DNA is TGTGCCAGCAGCTTAGACAGATGGAACACTGAAGCTTTCTTT. The V call is TRBV7-2, the J call TRBJ1-1, with D uncertain. V lost 1 base, J lost 1 base, and 7 bases lay in between. The CDR3 covers 14 residues. Germline V lookup: CDR1 SGHTA, CDR2 FQGNSA.

The V call is TRBV7-7, the J call TRBJ2-2; 10 bases line up with TRBD2. The germline CDR1 and CDR2 sequences are SSHAT and FNYEAQ (reference sequence). Trimming removed 4 bases from V and 6 bases from J; junction bases left unmatched: 8. This CDR3 is 16 amino acids long. This CDR3 reads CASSSLASGSSGELFF. The CDR3 DNA reads TGTGCCAGCAGCTCTCTCGCTAGCGGGAGCTCCGGGGAGCTGTTTTTT. The variable domain in full, with the rest retrieved from reference TRBV7-7 and TRBJ2-2, is GAGVSQSPRYKVTKRGQDVTLRCDPISSHATLYWYQQALGQGPEFLTYFNYEAQPDKSGLPSDRFSAERPEGSISTLTIQRTEQRDSAMYRCASSSLASGSSGELFFGEGSRLTVL.

The chain has TRBV4-1 and TRBJ2-2; TRBD2 matches 13 bases. CDR1 is MGHRA and CDR2 is YSYEKL in the germline V gene. CDR3 length: 20 residues. J lost 7 bases, V lost 4 bases, and 18 bases had no gene match. The CDR3 here is CASSLFRTSGRDIRNGELFF. The CDR3 region has the DNA TGCGCCAGCAGCCTATTTCGGACTAGCGGGAGAGACATTCGAAACGGGGAGCTGTTTTTT.

The chain employs TRBV6-5 and TRBJ1-1; D ambiguous. The CDR3 runs to 13 residues. Germline assignment: CDR1 MNHEY and CDR2 SVGAGI. The V and J ends lost 2 bases and 5 bases respectively, with 9 bases between them. The CDR3 protein is CASSYGVGTEAFF. In DNA form, the CDR3 reads TGTGCCAGCAGTTACGGGGTTGGGACTGAAGCTTTCTTT.

This rearrangement joins TRBV7-9 to TRBJ2-6; D may be TRBD2 (5 bases). The germline V gene encodes CDR1 SEHNR and CDR2 FQNEAQ (reference sequence). V was trimmed by 11 bases and J by 0 bases, leaving 8 bases between them. The CDR3 totals 13 residues. In DNA form, the CDR3 reads TGTGCCCTCGAGGGCTCTGGGGCCAACGTCCTGACTTTC. Its protein is CALEGSGANVLTF.

As for this clone: The sample holds other DNA sequences that translate to the same CDR3. This chain links TRBV28 with TRBJ1-5, with D possibly matching TRBD1 (5 bases). The V end was cut by 3 bases, the J end by 0 bases, with 9 bases between. CDR1 and CDR2 (germline): MDHEN, SYDVKM. The CDR3 is 15 residues long. CDR3 coding DNA: TGTGCCAGCAGTTTGGGGGGGAATAGCAATCAGCCCCAGCATTTT. Protein: CASSLGGNSNQPQHF.

This sequence joins TRBV29-1 and TRBJ1-1, with no clear D. Trimming took 7 bases from V and 8 from J, leaving 11 bases between them. The CDR3 has 10 amino acids. The germline gives CDR1 SQVTM, CDR2 ANQGSEA. The CDR3 bases are TGCAGCGCCCGGATGGACGAAGCTTTCTTT. The encoded protein is CSARMDEAFF.

The rearrangement joins TRBV5-6 to TRBJ2-2; D might be TRBD1 (7 bases). CDR1 is SGHDT and CDR2 is YYEEEE in the germline V gene. The CDR3 is made up of 15 amino acids. V shed 0 bases and J shed 4 bases, with 10 bases lying between them. CDR3: CASSLVQGGTGELFF. The DNA for the CDR3 is TGTGCCAGCAGCTTGGTGCAGGGGGGCACCGGGGAGCTGTTTTTT.

This clone came up a few times. This chain joins TRBV6-5 and TRBJ1-1, with a tentative D call TRBD1 (5 bases). Germline V gene sequence: CDR1 MNHEY, CDR2 SVGAGI. Trimming stripped 0 bases from V and 7 bases from J, with 9 bases between. The CDR3 extends over 13 amino acids. CDR3 residues: CASSYSKGHEAFF. The CDR3 DNA reads TGTGCCAGCAGTTACTCGAAAGGACATGAAGCTTTCTTT.

The chain couples TRBV7-9 to TRBJ2-5; 7 bases map to TRBD1. The length of the CDR3 is 13 residues. V was clipped by 5 bases and J by 6 bases; unmatched bases: 6. Germline lookup yields CDR1 SEHNR and CDR2 FQNEAQ (reference sequence). CDR3 amino acids: CASSRQGLQTQYF. DNA for the CDR3: TGTGCCAGCAGCCGACAGGGTTTGCAGACCCAGTACTTC.

The V call is TRBV6-6, the J call TRBJ2-2; no firm D call. The CDR3 is 15 residues long. Per germline, CDR1 MNHNY and CDR2 SVGAGI (reference sequence). V lost 2 bases, J lost 0 bases, and 7 bases lay in between. The CDR3 spells CASSYLPPNTGELFF. The DNA for the CDR3 is TGTGCCAGCAGTTACCTCCCGCCGAACACCGGGGAGCTGTTTTTT.

The chain is built from TRBV21-1 and TRBJ1-5. TRBV21-1 is described as a pseudogene. The CDR3 has 10 amino acids. The CDR3 spells CAGGRGAQHF. The DNA for the CDR3 is TGTGCCGGAGGAAGGGGGGCCCAGCATTTT.

A single count supports this clone. V usage is TRBV5-4 and J usage is TRBJ2-6; D gene uncertain. V was shortened by 6 bases and J by 1 base, with 20 bases between the two germline ends. The CDR3 runs 18 residues. Germline CDR1 and CDR2: SGHNT and YYREEE (reference sequence). In DNA form, the CDR3 reads TGTGCCAGCACCCCTCCCGGCTCCCCCACTTCTGGGGCCAACGTCCTGACTTTC. This translates into CASTPPGSPTSGANVLTF.

The J gene is TRBJ1-2, the V gene TRBV7-2; D might be TRBD1 (5 bases). Germline CDR1 is SGHTA and CDR2 is FQGNSA. V was clipped by 3 bases and J by 7 bases, with 12 bases between them. This CDR3 has 13 residues. The CDR3 is CASSFQVGTGYTF. In nucleotides, the CDR3 is TGTGCCAGCAGCTTTCAGGTTGGGACTGGCTACACCTTC.

The CDR3 reads CASSLTGNYGYTF. The CDR3 bases are TGTGCCAGCAGCCTCACAGGGAACTATGGCTACACCTTC. The rearrangement uses TRBV12-3 or TRBV12-4 and TRBJ1-2; maybe TRBD1 (6 bases). Trimming removed 6 bases from V and 2 bases from J, with 10 bases in between. The CDR3 runs to 13 residues.

This chain connects TRBV27 to TRBJ1-1, with TRBD1 identical over 9 bases. The CDR3 contains 15 residues. V lost 5 bases to trimming and J lost 5 bases; unmatched junction nucleotides: 9. Germline CDR1 reads MNHEY; CDR2 reads SMNVEV (reference sequence). The CDR3 region is CASSLRRQGETEAFF. The DNA for the CDR3 is TGTGCCAGCAGTCTAAGACGACAGGGGGAAACTGAAGCTTTCTTT.